This T cell receptor beta chain is from a study of blood T cell repertoires in COVID-19. Study-level information: Samples representing acute and convalescent COVID-19 were sourced from the United States, Italy and Spain. From T cells, B-cell-depleted T cells, or PBMCs came the material, which was cDNA or gDNA.

Study processing details: It was from reference gene primer amplification that nucleated cell counts were estimated. Sequencing used immunoSEQ multiplex PCR; TCRdb keeps in-frame clones, though not all of them. That table is the source of V, J and clone size, and D and trimming were worked out from the DNA. The sample lists 160,000 or so clones, approximately 85% occurring once. The trim removed 3 bases at V and 5 bases at J, leaving 7 bases unmatched. Germline loops: CDR1 MGHRA, CDR2 YSYEKL. The CDR3 has 15 amino acids. Sequenced sample: peripheral blood. The rearrangement joins TRBV4-1 to TRBJ2-5, with 9 bases lining up with TRBD1. The sequence derives from a woman in her forties or fifties with COVID-19, enrolled during active disease. CDR3 DNA sequence: TGCGCCAGCAGCCAGTGGGACAGGGTAGGGGAGACCCAGTACTTC. Translating it yields CASSQWDRVGETQYF.